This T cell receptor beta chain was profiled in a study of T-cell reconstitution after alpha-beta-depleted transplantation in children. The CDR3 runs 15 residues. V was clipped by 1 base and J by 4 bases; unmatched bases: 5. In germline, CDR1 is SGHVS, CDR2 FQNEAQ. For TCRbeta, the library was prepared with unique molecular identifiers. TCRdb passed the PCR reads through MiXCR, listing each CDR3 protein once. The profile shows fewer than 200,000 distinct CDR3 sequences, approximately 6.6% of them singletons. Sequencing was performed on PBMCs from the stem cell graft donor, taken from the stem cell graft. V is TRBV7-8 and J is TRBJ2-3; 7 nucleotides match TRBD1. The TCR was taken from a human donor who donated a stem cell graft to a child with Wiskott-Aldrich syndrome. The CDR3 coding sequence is TGTGCCAGCAGCTTAGGACAGGGCCGACCAGATACGCAGTATTTT. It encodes CASSLGQGRPDTQYF.